These T cell receptor beta chains were read from a single sample in a study of T cell repertoires in urothelial bladder cancer. Generated by immunoSEQ multiplex PCR, the TCRdb table keeps only in-frame clones and is missing some. Among some 1,400 clones listed, under 75% were seen once. Sample: tumor-infiltrating cells from bladder cancer. The receptor set was obtained from a human donor with urothelial carcinoma. Both conserved end residues are part of each CDR3. Each record gives: CDR3 DNA, CDR3 protein, V gene, clone size, D gene, J gene. A D gene is named only where the DNA matches it firmly. Not all rows give a size; the values are once, few, many and, for expanded clones, a class.

CDR3 DNA: TGTGCCAGCAGCCTTTCGACAGGTGAAGAGACCCAGTACTTC
CDR3 protein: CASSLSTGEETQYF
V gene: TRBV7-9
clone size: few
D gene: NA
J gene: TRBJ2-5

CDR3 DNA: TGTGCCAGTAGTATAACGGCAGCAGCAGGGGCCGAGCAGTACTTC
CDR3 protein: CASSITAAAGAEQYF
V gene: TRBV19
clone size: once
D gene: NA
J gene: TRBJ2-7

CDR3 DNA: TGTGCCAGCAGGGGATCTCAGAATTCACCCCTCCACTTT
CDR3 protein: CASRGSQNSPLHF
V gene: TRBV6-5
clone size: few
D gene: NA
J gene: TRBJ1-6

CDR3 DNA: TGTGCCAGCAAGGCGACTCAGGCTGGAAACACCATATATTTT
CDR3 protein: CASKATQAGNTIYF
V gene: TRBV6-5
clone size: NA
D gene: NA
J gene: TRBJ1-3

CDR3 DNA: TGTGCCAGCAGCTTAGACGGGGGCATCTATGGCTACACCTTC
CDR3 protein: CASSLDGGIYGYTF
V gene: TRBV7-9
clone size: few
D gene: NA
J gene: TRBJ1-2

CDR3 DNA: TGTGCCAGCATTTACGACAAGAGCTCCTACGAGCAGTACTTC
CDR3 protein: CASIYDKSSYEQYF
V gene: TRBV2
clone size: once
D gene: NA
J gene: TRBJ2-7

CDR3 DNA: TGTGCCAGCGGGCAGGGAGAGACCCAGTACTTC
CDR3 protein: CASGQGETQYF
V gene: TRBV9
clone size: once
D gene: NA
J gene: TRBJ2-5

CDR3 DNA: TGTGCCAGCAGCCGCGGGACTAGCGGGGGGGCCATCCTCCCACTCAGGGAGCTGTTTTTT
CDR3 protein: CASSRGTSGGAILPLRELFF
V gene: TRBV4-2
clone size: NA
D gene: TRBD2
J gene: TRBJ2-2

CDR3 DNA: TGTGCCAGCAGTGACGGCAGGGGCTGGGCAGAGACCCAGTACTTC
CDR3 protein: CASSDGRGWAETQYF
V gene: TRBV25-1
clone size: NA
D gene: NA
J gene: TRBJ2-5

CDR3 DNA: TGTGCCAGCAGGGCCCTGGGAGGCAGCAATCAGCCCCAGCATTTT
CDR3 protein: CASRALGGSNQPQHF
V gene: TRBV2
clone size: few
D gene: NA
J gene: TRBJ1-5

CDR3 DNA: TGTGCCAGCAGCTTAGGACAGGGAAATGAAAAACTGTTTTTT
CDR3 protein: CASSLGQGNEKLFF
V gene: TRBV7-9
clone size: NA
D gene: TRBD1
J gene: TRBJ1-4

CDR3 DNA: TGTGCCAGCAGCTCCTATTCCGGGACCGTGAATGAAAAACTGTTTTTT
CDR3 protein: CASSSYSGTVNEKLFF
V gene: TRBV11-2
clone size: once
D gene: NA
J gene: TRBJ1-4

CDR3 DNA: TGTGCCAGCAGCCAGGGACAGGAGCAGTTCTTC
CDR3 protein: CASSQGQEQFF
V gene: TRBV4-2
clone size: NA
D gene: TRBD1
J gene: TRBJ2-1

CDR3 DNA: TGTGCCAGCAGCTTAGGCGCGGTATACAATGAGCAGTTCTTC
CDR3 protein: CASSLGAVYNEQFF
V gene: TRBV13
clone size: NA
D gene: NA
J gene: TRBJ2-1

CDR3 DNA: TGTGCCAGCAGCTTAACTAGCAATGAGCAGTTCTTC
CDR3 protein: CASSLTSNEQFF
V gene: TRBV7-9
clone size: NA
D gene: NA
J gene: TRBJ2-1

CDR3 DNA: TGTGCCAGTAGTATAGATCCTTCAGCGGGAGGGCTGGATGAGCAGTTCTTC
CDR3 protein: CASSIDPSAGGLDEQFF
V gene: TRBV19
clone size: NA
D gene: TRBD2
J gene: TRBJ2-1

CDR3 DNA: TGTGCCAGCAGCTTGGGACTCCAAGAGACCCAGTACTTC
CDR3 protein: CASSLGLQETQYF
V gene: TRBV5-8
clone size: NA
D gene: NA
J gene: TRBJ2-5

CDR3 DNA: TGTGCCAGCAGTGGGAAGCGGGTTTCGTCTCCTGAGCAGTTCTTC
CDR3 protein: CASSGKRVSSPEQFF
V gene: TRBV6-1
clone size: NA
D gene: NA
J gene: TRBJ2-1

CDR3 DNA: TGTGCCAGCAGCCCTATGGGCACAGGGGAAGAGACCCAGTACTTC
CDR3 protein: CASSPMGTGEETQYF
V gene: TRBV7-2
clone size: NA
D gene: TRBD1
J gene: TRBJ2-5

CDR3 DNA: TGCGCCAGCAAAGCGGGGGGGCTATACGAGCAGTGCTTC
CDR3 protein: CASKAGGLYEQCF
V gene: TRBV5-1
clone size: once
D gene: TRBD2
J gene: TRBJ2-7

CDR3 DNA: TGTGCCAGCAGGTCAGGGACTAGCGTCGACGAGCAGTACTTC
CDR3 protein: CASRSGTSVDEQYF
V gene: TRBV28
clone size: NA
D gene: TRBD2
J gene: TRBJ2-7

CDR3 DNA: TGTGCCAGTAGTATCAGCGGGGGGTTCGGAGAGACCCAGTACTTC
CDR3 protein: CASSISGGFGETQYF
V gene: TRBV19
clone size: NA
D gene: TRBD2
J gene: TRBJ2-5

CDR3 DNA: TGTGCCAGTATGCCGAAAACAGCTTCCCGTAATCAGCCCCAGCATTTT
CDR3 protein: CASMPKTASRNQPQHF
V gene: TRBV19
clone size: NA
D gene: NA
J gene: TRBJ1-5

CDR3 DNA: TGTGCCAGCAGCCCGGGACTAGCGGGAGGGACTGGGGCCAACGTCCTGACTTTC
CDR3 protein: CASSPGLAGGTGANVLTF
V gene: TRBV7-6
clone size: NA
D gene: TRBD2
J gene: TRBJ2-6

CDR3 DNA: TGTGCCAGCAGCGTCGGGGACAGGGGAGTGTCACCCCTCCACTTT
CDR3 protein: CASSVGDRGVSPLHF
V gene: TRBV9
clone size: NA
D gene: TRBD1
J gene: TRBJ1-6

CDR3 DNA: TGTGCCAGCAGCTTATATAGCGGGAGAAGAAATGAGCAGTTCTTC
CDR3 protein: CASSLYSGRRNEQFF
V gene: TRBV7-2
clone size: NA
D gene: TRBD2
J gene: TRBJ2-1

CDR3 DNA: TGTGCCAGCAATCTACGACAGGGTAATGATCAGCCCCAGCATTTT
CDR3 protein: CASNLRQGNDQPQHF
V gene: TRBV6-6
clone size: few
D gene: TRBD1
J gene: TRBJ1-5

CDR3 DNA: TGCGCCAGCAGCTTGGCGATAGGCGGCGAGCAGTACTTC
CDR3 protein: CASSLAIGGEQYF
V gene: TRBV5-1
clone size: NA
D gene: NA
J gene: TRBJ2-7

CDR3 DNA: TGTGCCAGCAGCCCTGAGACAGGGATGTTAAGGTCGACTGAAGCTTTCTTT
CDR3 protein: CASSPETGMLRSTEAFF
V gene: TRBV7-9
clone size: NA
D gene: TRBD1
J gene: TRBJ1-1

CDR3 DNA: TGCGCCAGCAGCCAACAAACCGGGACTACCAAAACTCCGTTGGCCAAAAACATTCAGTACTTC
CDR3 protein: CASSQQTGTTKTPLAKNIQYF
V gene: TRBV4-3
clone size: NA
D gene: TRBD2
J gene: TRBJ2-4

CDR3 DNA: TGTGCCAGCAGCTTAGGAGTGGGGGGGCTCTCCTACGAGCAGTACTTC
CDR3 protein: CASSLGVGGLSYEQYF
V gene: TRBV7-2
clone size: few
D gene: NA
J gene: TRBJ2-7

CDR3 DNA: TGTGCCAGCAGCCAAGTGGGCAGGGGAGATGGTGGCTACACCTTC
CDR3 protein: CASSQVGRGDGGYTF
V gene: TRBV14
clone size: NA
D gene: NA
J gene: TRBJ1-2

CDR3 DNA: TGTGCCAGCAGCCTTGGACTGCCTAGGGATACGCAGTATTTT
CDR3 protein: CASSLGLPRDTQYF
V gene: TRBV11-2
clone size: once
D gene: NA
J gene: TRBJ2-3

CDR3 DNA: TGTGCCAGCAGCTTCACTGGGGGGTCTAACTATGGCTACACCTTC
CDR3 protein: CASSFTGGSNYGYTF
V gene: TRBV7-9
clone size: few
D gene: NA
J gene: TRBJ1-2

CDR3 DNA: TGTGCCAGCGTCACTAGTCGCACCGGGGAGCTGTTTTTT
CDR3 protein: CASVTSRTGELFF
V gene: TRBV11-2
clone size: NA
D gene: NA
J gene: TRBJ2-2

CDR3 DNA: TGTGCCAGCAGCCGGTCGGGACAGCTCAATGAGCAGTTCTTC
CDR3 protein: CASSRSGQLNEQFF
V gene: TRBV4-2
clone size: NA
D gene: TRBD1
J gene: TRBJ2-1

CDR3 DNA: TGTGCCAGCAGTTTATGGGGTAGTCTTGCATCCTACAATGAGCAGTTCTTC
CDR3 protein: CASSLWGSLASYNEQFF
V gene: TRBV27
clone size: once
D gene: NA
J gene: TRBJ2-1

CDR3 DNA: TGTGCCAGTAGTTCCCTGGACGTCCGTGGGTCGTACGAGCAGTACTTC
CDR3 protein: CASSSLDVRGSYEQYF
V gene: TRBV19
clone size: NA
D gene: NA
J gene: TRBJ2-7